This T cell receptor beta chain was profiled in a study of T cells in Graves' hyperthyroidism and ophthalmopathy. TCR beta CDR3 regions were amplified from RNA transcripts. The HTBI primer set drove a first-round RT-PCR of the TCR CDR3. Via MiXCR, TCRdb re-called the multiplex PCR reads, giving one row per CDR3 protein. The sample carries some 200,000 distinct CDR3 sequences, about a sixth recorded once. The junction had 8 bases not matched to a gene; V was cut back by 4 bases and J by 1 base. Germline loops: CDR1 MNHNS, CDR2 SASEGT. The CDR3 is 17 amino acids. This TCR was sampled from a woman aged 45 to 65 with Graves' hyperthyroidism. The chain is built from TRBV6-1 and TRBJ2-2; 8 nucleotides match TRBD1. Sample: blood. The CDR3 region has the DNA TGTGCCAGCAGTGTCATTTTGGGGACAGGGAACACCGGGGAGCTGTTTTTT. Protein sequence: CASSVILGTGNTGELFF.